These T cell receptor beta chains were read from a single sample in a study of T cells after posttransplantation cyclophosphamide. Sequencing was performed with immunoSEQ multiplex PCR; in TCRdb, only in-frame clones are kept and a portion is missing. The sample yields 30,000 to 35,000 clones, without any singletons. Sequencing input: PBMCs. The receptor source for this set is a woman in her forties or fifties in good health and a related stem cell transplant donor. Both conserved end residues are part of each CDR3. The D gene is left open where the match is weak. Clone size is shown for a subset of rows, as once, few, many or a class of expanded clone.

V	size	J	D	CDR3	DNA
TRBV5-1	many	TRBJ1-3	TRBD1	CASSQGASGNTIYF	TGCGCCAGCAGCCAGGGGGCTTCTGGAAACACCATATATTTT
TRBV7-2	many	TRBJ1-4	TRBD1	CASSSTRPGTGMGEKLFF	TGTGCCAGCAGCTCCACACGTCCCGGGACAGGGATGGGTGAAAAACTGTTTTTT
TRBV13	.	TRBJ2-3	.	CASLRAGRVGTDTQYF	TGTGCCAGCCTCCGGGCAGGGAGAGTGGGCACAGATACGCAGTATTTT
TRBV2	.	TRBJ2-4	.	CASSEEGPVVNIQYF	TGTGCCAGCAGTGAGGAGGGCCCGGTGGTGAACATTCAGTACTTC
TRBV15	.	TRBJ2-1	TRBD1	CATSRDRGQVAYPLSSYNEQFF	TGTGCCACCAGCAGAGATCGGGGACAGGTAGCCTACCCGTTAAGCTCCTACAATGAGCAGTTCTTC
TRBV7-3	many	TRBJ2-2	TRBD1	CASSPRVQGSEELFF	TGTGCCAGCAGCCCCCGGGTACAGGGGAGTGAGGAGCTGTTTTTT
TRBV12-3/TRBV12-4	few	TRBJ1-2	.	CASSLGSSTNYGYTF	TGTGCCAGCAGTTTGGGCAGTTCTACTAACTATGGCTACACCTTC
TRBV7-2	many	TRBJ2-3	.	CASSPTGSTDTQYF	TGTGCCAGCAGCCCGACAGGTAGCACAGATACGCAGTATTTT
TRBV9	.	TRBJ2-7	TRBD1	CASSESQGVTYEQYF	TGTGCCAGCAGCGAATCGCAGGGGGTCACCTACGAGCAGTACTTC
TRBV6-1	many	TRBJ2-7	.	CASSTLRTVSYEQYF	TGTGCCAGCAGTACCCTGAGGACTGTCTCCTACGAGCAGTACTTC
TRBV5-1	many	TRBJ2-1	TRBD1	CASSPNRDSLEQFF	TGCGCCAGCAGCCCTAATCGGGACAGCCTGGAGCAGTTCTTC
TRBV25-1	many	TRBJ1-4	TRBD1	CASSARDRGLVLGNEKLFF	TGTGCCAGCAGTGCCAGGGACAGGGGGCTTGTATTAGGAAATGAAAAACTGTTTTTT
TRBV27	many	TRBJ2-1	TRBD1	CASSTTGTVYNEQFF	TGTGCCAGCAGTACGACCGGGACAGTCTACAATGAGCAGTTCTTC
TRBV9	many	TRBJ2-7	TRBD2	CASSVGPSGSGYEQYF	TGTGCCAGCAGCGTAGGCCCTAGCGGGAGTGGCTACGAGCAGTACTTC
TRBV24-1	many	TRBJ1-5	.	CATSDRGDQPQHF	TGTGCCACCAGTGATCGGGGGGATCAGCCCCAGCATTTT
TRBV7-3	many	TRBJ2-1	.	CASSFNSGQQFF	TGTGCCAGCAGCTTTAATAGCGGACAGCAGTTCTTC
TRBV6-5	many	TRBJ1-5	TRBD1	CASSRTGDSNQPQHF	TGTGCCAGCAGCCGAACAGGGGATAGCAATCAGCCCCAGCATTTT
TRBV19	.	TRBJ2-7	TRBD1	CASSPLQGGYEQYF	TGTGCCAGTAGTCCTCTACAGGGGGGCTACGAGCAGTACTTC
TRBV7-2	many	TRBJ2-3	.	CASSLVAGVSTDTQYF	TGTGCCAGCAGCTTAGTGGCAGGGGTCAGCACAGATACGCAGTATTTT
TRBV7-9	.	TRBJ1-5	.	CASSLDSRNQPQHF	TGTGCCAGCAGCTTAGACAGCCGCAATCAGCCCCAGCATTTT
TRBV6-5	many	TRBJ1-1	TRBD1	CASCRDRGYAEAFF	TGTGCCAGCTGCCGGGACAGGGGGTACGCTGAAGCTTTCTTT
TRBV28	.	TRBJ1-2	.	CASSRNYGYTF	TGTGCCAGCAGCAGAAACTATGGCTACACCTTC
TRBV5-1	many	TRBJ2-1	TRBD2	CASSLVAGGQEQFF	TGCGCCAGCAGCTTGGTAGCGGGTGGACAAGAGCAGTTCTTC
TRBV6-1	many	TRBJ2-2	TRBD1	CASWDRGIAGELFF	TGTGCCAGCTGGGACAGGGGAATTGCCGGGGAGCTGTTTTTT
TRBV28	many	TRBJ1-2	.	CASSLGSAYYGYTF	TGTGCCAGCAGTTTAGGCAGCGCTTACTATGGCTACACCTTC
TRBV4-1	many	TRBJ2-1	TRBD2	CASSQDRRPSGYASYNEQFF	TGCGCCAGCAGCCAAGATCGTCGGCCTAGCGGATACGCCTCCTACAATGAGCAGTTCTTC
TRBV7-8	.	TRBJ2-1	TRBD2	CASSLGLAEYNEQFF	TGTGCCAGCAGCTTAGGGCTAGCGGAGTACAATGAGCAGTTCTTC
TRBV7-8	few	TRBJ1-1	TRBD1	CASSPMTGGTEAFF	TGTGCCAGCAGCCCAATGACAGGGGGAACTGAAGCTTTCTTT
TRBV7-2	many	TRBJ1-1	.	CASSFSPKGTEAFF	TGTGCCAGCAGCTTTTCGCCGAAGGGGACTGAAGCTTTCTTT
TRBV14	many	TRBJ1-5	.	CASSPQGGQPQHF	TGTGCCAGCAGCCCACAGGGAGGTCAGCCCCAGCATTTT